Following are 21 T cell receptor beta chains from one sample sequenced in a study of early T cells in non-severe SARS-CoV-2 infection. TCRdb recomputed calls from the 5' RACE reads with MiXCR, one row per CDR3 protein. The profile shows 100,000 to 140,000 distinct CDR3 sequences, 11% of them singletons. Sequencing input: whole blood. These receptors were taken from an adult who was a healthcare worker with PCR-confirmed SARS-CoV-2 infection or an uninfected control (not recorded which).

This clonotype was seen a few times. The chain employs TRBV9 and TRBJ1-4; weak D call: TRBD1 (5 bases). Germline assignment: CDR1 SGDLS and CDR2 YYNGEE. V lost 2 bases to trimming and J lost 6 bases, with 17 bases between them. This CDR3 spans 16 amino acids. The CDR3 coding sequence is TGTGCCAGCAGCGTCCAAACCGGGGCTTGGGATGAAAAACTGTTTTTT. Its protein is CASSVQTGAWDEKLFF. Full variable domain (missing parts from reference TRBV9 and TRBJ1-4): DSGVTQTPKHLITATGQRVTLRCSPRSGDLSVYWYQQSLDQGLQFLIQYYNGEERAKGNILERFSAQQFPDLHSELNLSSLELGDSALYFCASSVQTGAWDEKLFFGSGTQLSVL.

This clonotype has more than one count but fewer than ten. This rearrangement joins TRBV7-2 to TRBJ2-5, with TRBD1 as a possible D gene (5 bases). V gave up 4 bases and J gave up 6 bases, with 15 bases separating them. The CDR3 loop spans 14 amino acids. Germline V gives CDR1 SGHTA, CDR2 FQGNSA. Here the CDR3 reads CASSSDRGLKTQYF. The CDR3 region has the DNA TGTGCCAGCAGCTCAGACAGAGGCCTTAAGACCCAGTACTTC.

This clonotype came up many times. This chain connects TRBV7-9 to TRBJ1-4, with a possible D match to TRBD1 (5 bases). Germline V gives CDR1 SEHNR, CDR2 FQNEAQ (reference sequence). The V and J ends lost 10 bases and 8 bases respectively, with 20 bases between them. This CDR3 contains 14 residues. The CDR3 nucleotides read TGTGCCAAGAAATCCGGGACCTGGAGAGAAAAACTGTTTTTT. Translated, it gives CAKKSGTWREKLFF.

This clonotype was counted at least ten times. The chain is built from TRBV7-9 and TRBJ2-7; tentative D call: TRBD1 (6 bases). Trimming took off 0 bases at V and 3 bases at J, with 6 bases between the two ends. The germline V gene encodes CDR1 SEHNR and CDR2 FQNEAQ (reference sequence). This CDR3 is 13 amino acids long. The CDR3, as DNA: TGTGCCAGCAGCTTAGCACAGGGCTACGAGCAGTACTTC. It yields the protein CASSLAQGYEQYF.

This clonotype has a count of ten or more. This chain uses TRBV28 with TRBJ2-5; the D is unclear. This CDR3 is built from 14 residues. The germline V and J ends were trimmed by 7 bases and 4 bases, with 16 bases remaining between them. Germline V gene sequence: CDR1 MDHEN, CDR2 SYDVKM. Written as DNA, the CDR3 is TGTGCCAGCAAGAACAGCCCGTTACGAGAGACCCAGTACTTC. Protein product: CASKNSPLRETQYF.

V usage is TRBV27 and J usage is TRBJ2-3; 11 bases align to TRBD2. Unmatched junction bases numbered 14, after V lost 3 bases and J lost 3 bases. Germline V gene lookup returns CDR1 MNHEY and CDR2 SMNVEV (reference sequence). The length of the CDR3 is 19 residues. The CDR3 loop reads CASSFQRGVAGGRTDTQYF. The CDR3 DNA follows: TGTGCCAGCAGTTTTCAGAGGGGGGTAGCGGGAGGGAGGACAGATACGCAGTATTTT.

This clonotype has a count of ten or more. The V call is TRBV15, the J call TRBJ1-2; D might be TRBD1 (6 bases). V was trimmed by 4 bases and J by 7 bases, leaving 16 bases between them. Germline lookup yields CDR1 LNHNV and CDR2 YYDKDF (reference sequence). The CDR3 is 14 residues long. CDR3 protein: CATSKDPGVFGYTF. Written as DNA, the CDR3 is TGTGCCACCAGCAAAGACCCAGGGGTGTTTGGCTACACCTTC.

The chain combines TRBV29-1 with TRBJ2-5; D not resolved. The CDR3 consists of 12 residues. V lost 1 base to trimming and J lost 6 bases, with 9 bases between them. The germline V gene encodes CDR1 SQVTM and CDR2 ANQGSEA. This CDR3 is CSVEGSGQTQYF. CDR3 nucleotide sequence: TGCAGCGTTGAAGGAAGTGGCCAGACCCAGTACTTC.

This clonotype was counted at least ten times. The chain links TRBV7-8 to TRBJ2-1; 7 bases are a match to TRBD1. The CDR3 sequence is 12 residues long. Germline-derived CDR1 and CDR2 are SGHVS and FQNEAQ. V shed 5 bases, J shed 9 bases, and the junction held 4 bases outside the gene matches. CDR3: CASSPTGTEQFF. The CDR3 nucleotides read TGTGCCAGCAGCCCGACAGGGACTGAGCAGTTCTTC.

This chain links TRBV5-4 with TRBJ2-1; a possible D gene is TRBD1 (5 bases). This CDR3 has 15 amino acids. V was shortened by 5 bases and J by 2 bases, with 14 bases between the two germline ends. CDR1 SGHNT and CDR2 YYREEE come from the germline V gene (reference sequence). The CDR3 sequence is CASRYDRTPYNEQFF. Here the CDR3 DNA reads TGTGCCAGCAGATATGACAGAACACCCTACAATGAGCAGTTCTTC.

Comment on this clonotype: The conserved closing phenylalanine or tryptophan is absent in this CDR3, likely reflecting a read error. This chain links TRBV7-2 with TRBJ2-1; D may be TRBD1 or TRBD2 (5 bases each). The germline CDR1 and CDR2 sequences are SGHTA and FQGNSA. V lost 2 bases and J lost 0, with 17 bases in between. CDR3 length: 18 residues. CDR3 in DNA: TGTGCCAGCAGCTTAATTCTGAGGGGCGGCTACTCCTACAATGAGCAGTTCTTA. The encoded protein is CASSLILRGGYSYNEQFL.

The chain uses TRBV5-4 and TRBJ1-6; D not certain. V lost 1 base and J lost 0, with 11 bases in between. This CDR3 is 17 amino acids long. Germline-derived CDR1 and CDR2 are SGHNT and YYREEE (reference sequence). CDR3 DNA sequence: TGTGCCAGCAGCTTGAGAGGCAGCAGCTCCTATAATTCACCCCTCCACTTT. It translates to CASSLRGSSSYNSPLHF.

This clonotype has at least ten counts. The rearrangement uses TRBV7-6 and TRBJ2-1; D is unclear. V was shortened by 5 bases and J by 0 bases, with 11 bases between the two germline ends. CDR3 length equals 15 residues. The V gene's germline CDR1 is SGHVS and CDR2 FNYEAQ. The CDR3 reads CASSPDASSYNEQFF. As DNA, the CDR3 is TGTGCCAGCAGCCCAGACGCCAGCTCCTACAATGAGCAGTTCTTC.

This clonotype was observed a handful of times. J is TRBJ2-5 and V is TRBV28; perhaps TRBD2 as D (5 bases). V shed 7 bases and J shed 5 bases, with 14 bases lying between them. Germline V lookup: CDR1 MDHEN, CDR2 SYDVKM. This CDR3 contains 13 residues. The chain's CDR3 is CASNGELYETQYF. As DNA, the CDR3 is TGTGCCAGCAACGGGGAGCTCTACGAGACCCAGTACTTC.

This clonotype was counted ten times or more. The chain links TRBV11-1 to TRBJ2-7; D possibly matches TRBD1 or TRBD2 (5 bases each). The germline CDR1 and CDR2 sequences are SGHAT and FQDESV (reference sequence). This CDR3 comprises 14 residues. The V gene lost 3 bases and the J gene lost 6 bases, with 15 bases spanning the gap. CDR3 bases: TGTGCCAGCAGCTTGGGACGACGGGCGACCGAGCAGTACTTC. Translating it yields CASSLGRRATEQYF.

CDR3 protein: CASSPQGFNQPQHF. CDR3 nucleotide sequence: TGTGCCAGCAGTCCACAGGGATTTAATCAGCCCCAGCATTTT. The V and J genes are TRBV6-2 or TRBV6-3 and TRBJ1-5, with a weak D call TRBD1 (6 bases). The length of the CDR3 is 14 residues. In germline, CDR1 is MNHEY, CDR2 SVGEGT. Trimming shortened V by 5 bases and J by 4 bases, and 12 bases separated the two germline ends.

The chain joins TRBV14 to TRBJ2-1; possible D gene TRBD2, 6 bases. The CDR3 runs to 15 residues. From germline, CDR1 is SGHDN and CDR2 FVKESK. The germline V and J ends were trimmed by 4 bases and 0 bases, with 10 bases remaining between them. The chain's CDR3 is CASSRDGSSYNEQFF. In DNA form, the CDR3 reads TGTGCCAGCAGCCGCGACGGGAGCTCCTACAATGAGCAGTTCTTC.

This clonotype was observed a few times. The rearrangement uses TRBV27 and TRBJ1-5; D is uncertain. This CDR3 is 15 amino acids long. The germline V gene has CDR1 MNHEY and CDR2 SMNVEV (reference sequence). Trimming took 6 bases from V and 0 from J, leaving 12 bases between them. As DNA, the CDR3 is TGTGCCAGCAGATGGGGAGGTAATAGCAATCAGCCCCAGCATTTT. Translating gives CASRWGGNSNQPQHF.

This clonotype has a handful of counts. The J gene is TRBJ2-7, the V gene TRBV20-1; D uncertain. This CDR3 is 15 amino acids long. The V gene's germline CDR1 is DFQATT and CDR2 SNEGSKA (reference sequence). The ends were cut back, 0 bases at V and 3 bases at J, with 15 bases in the middle. CDR3 residues: CSARELGGSLYEQYF. The CDR3 DNA reads as TGCAGTGCTAGAGAGTTAGGCGGAAGTCTCTACGAGCAGTACTTC.

This clonotype was seen only a few times. V is TRBV2 and J is TRBJ1-2, with unresolved D. The V end was cut by 7 bases, the J end by 5 bases, with 17 bases between. This CDR3 comprises 14 residues. Germline lookup yields CDR1 SNHLY and CDR2 FYNNEI. CDR3 protein: CASTVTVEPYGYTF. CDR3 in DNA: TGTGCCAGCACGGTTACCGTTGAGCCATATGGCTACACCTTC. Based on the CDR3 plus reference TRBV2 and TRBJ1-2, the full variable domain is EPEVTQTPSHQVTQMGQEVILRCVPISNHLYFYWYRQILGQKVEFLVSFYNNEISEKSEIFDDQFSVERPDGSNFTLKIRSTKLEDSAMYFCASTVTVEPYGYTFGSGTRLTVV.

This clonotype was observed many times. CDR3 coding DNA: TGCAGTGGGGCCAGATCCTACAATGAGCAGTTCTTC. Residues: CSGARSYNEQFF. V usage is TRBV20-1 and J usage is TRBJ2-1; no clear D gene. The V gene lost 7 bases and the J gene lost 1 base, with 8 bases spanning the gap. The CDR3 runs 12 residues. Germline lookup yields CDR1 DFQATT and CDR2 SNEGSKA (reference sequence).